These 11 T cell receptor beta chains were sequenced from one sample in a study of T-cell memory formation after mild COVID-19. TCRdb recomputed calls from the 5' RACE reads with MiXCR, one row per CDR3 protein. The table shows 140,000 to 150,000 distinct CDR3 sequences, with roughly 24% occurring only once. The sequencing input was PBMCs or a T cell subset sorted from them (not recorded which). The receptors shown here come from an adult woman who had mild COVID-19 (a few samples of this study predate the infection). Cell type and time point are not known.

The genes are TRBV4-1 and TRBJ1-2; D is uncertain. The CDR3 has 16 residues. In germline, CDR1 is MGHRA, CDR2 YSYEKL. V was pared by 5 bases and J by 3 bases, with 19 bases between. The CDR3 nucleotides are TGCGCCAGCAGCTCCCCCAACGGTTACAGCTACTATGGCTACACCTTC. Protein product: CASSSPNGYSYYGYTF.

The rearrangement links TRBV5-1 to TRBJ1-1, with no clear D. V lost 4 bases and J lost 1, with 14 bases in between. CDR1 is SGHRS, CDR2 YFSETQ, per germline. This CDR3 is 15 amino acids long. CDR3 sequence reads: CASSPKWEGNTEAFF. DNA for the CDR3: TGCGCCAGCAGCCCCAAATGGGAAGGGAACACTGAAGCTTTCTTT.

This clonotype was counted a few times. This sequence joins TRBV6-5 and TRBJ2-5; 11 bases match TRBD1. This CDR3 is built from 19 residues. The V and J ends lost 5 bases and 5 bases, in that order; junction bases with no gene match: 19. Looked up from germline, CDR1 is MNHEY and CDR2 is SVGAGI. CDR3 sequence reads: CASSPPNGQGAQLWETQYF. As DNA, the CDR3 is TGTGCCAGCAGTCCACCCAACGGACAGGGGGCCCAATTATGGGAGACCCAGTACTTC.

The CDR3 reads CASSPPTSGVNTGELFF. The CDR3 DNA sequence: TGCGCCAGCAGCCCTCCGACTAGCGGAGTGAACACCGGGGAGCTGTTTTTT. The V call is TRBV5-1, the J call TRBJ2-2; 9 bases agree with TRBD2. Germline CDR1 SGHRS, CDR2 YFSETQ. J gave up 1 base and V 4 bases, and 8 bases lay outside the gene matches. CDR3 length equals 17 residues.

This CDR3 reads CASSPGGGLSGYTF. CDR3 nucleotides: TGTGCCAGCAGTCCGGGCGGGGGGTTGAGCGGCTACACCTTC. The J gene is TRBJ1-2, the V gene TRBV9, with D possibly matching TRBD1 (5 bases). The V gene lost 5 bases and the J gene lost 8 bases, with 19 bases spanning the gap. Germline V gives CDR1 SGDLS, CDR2 YYNGEE. The CDR3 has 14 residues.

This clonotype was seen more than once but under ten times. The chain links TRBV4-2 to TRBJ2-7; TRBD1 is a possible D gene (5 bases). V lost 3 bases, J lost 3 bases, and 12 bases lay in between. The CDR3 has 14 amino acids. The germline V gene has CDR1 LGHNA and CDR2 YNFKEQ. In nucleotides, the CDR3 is TGTGCCAGCAGCCACAACACAGGTATCTACGAGCAGTACTTC. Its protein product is CASSHNTGIYEQYF.

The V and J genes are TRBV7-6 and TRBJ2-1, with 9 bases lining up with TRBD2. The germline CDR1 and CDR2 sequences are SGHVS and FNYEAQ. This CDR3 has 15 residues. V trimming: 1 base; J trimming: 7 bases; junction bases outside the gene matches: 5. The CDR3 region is CASSLEAGGGNEQFF. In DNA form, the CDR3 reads TGTGCCAGCAGCTTAGAAGCGGGGGGCGGTAATGAGCAGTTCTTC. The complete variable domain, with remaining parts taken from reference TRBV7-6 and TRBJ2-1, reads GAGVSQSPRYKVTKRGQDVALRCDPISGHVSLYWYRQALGQGPEFLTYFNYEAQQDKSGLPNDRFSAERPEGSISTLTIQRTEQRDSAMYRCASSLEAGGGNEQFFGPGTRLTVL.

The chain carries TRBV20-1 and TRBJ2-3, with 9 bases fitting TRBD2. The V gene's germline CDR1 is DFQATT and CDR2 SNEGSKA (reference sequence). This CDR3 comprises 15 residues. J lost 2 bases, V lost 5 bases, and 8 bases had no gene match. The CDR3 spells CSALRRGGPTDTQYF. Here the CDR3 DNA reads TGCAGTGCTCTCCGGCGGGGGGGCCCCACAGATACGCAGTATTTT.

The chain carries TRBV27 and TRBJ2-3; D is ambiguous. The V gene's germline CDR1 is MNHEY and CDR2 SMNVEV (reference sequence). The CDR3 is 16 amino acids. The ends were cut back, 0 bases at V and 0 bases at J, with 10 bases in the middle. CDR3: CASSLSTPSSTDTQYF. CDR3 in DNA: TGTGCCAGCAGTTTATCGACACCCTCTAGCACAGATACGCAGTATTTT.

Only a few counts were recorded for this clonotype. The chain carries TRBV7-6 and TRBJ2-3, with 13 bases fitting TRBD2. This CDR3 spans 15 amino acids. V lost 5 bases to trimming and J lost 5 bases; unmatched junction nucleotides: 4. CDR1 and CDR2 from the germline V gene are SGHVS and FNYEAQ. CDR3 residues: CASSKLAGGLDTQYF. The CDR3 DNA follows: TGTGCCAGCAGCAAACTAGCGGGGGGGCTAGATACGCAGTATTTT.

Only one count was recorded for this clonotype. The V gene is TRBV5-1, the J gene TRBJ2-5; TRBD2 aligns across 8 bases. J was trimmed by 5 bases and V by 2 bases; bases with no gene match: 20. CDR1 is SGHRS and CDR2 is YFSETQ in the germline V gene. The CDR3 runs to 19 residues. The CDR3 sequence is CASSLPQPSERGSWETQYF. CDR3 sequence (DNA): TGCGCCAGCAGCTTACCCCAGCCATCCGAGCGGGGGTCTTGGGAGACCCAGTACTTC. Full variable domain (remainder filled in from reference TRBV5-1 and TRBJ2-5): KAGVTQTPRYLIKTRGQQVTLSCSPISGHRSVSWYQQTPGQGLQFLFEYFSETQRNKGNFPGRFSGRQFSNSRSEMNVSTLELGDSALYLCASSLPQPSERGSWETQYFGPGTRLLVL.